The clone carrying this T cell receptor (beta chain) came up many times. TCR beta CDR3 regions were amplified from RNA transcripts. The primer set for the first-round RT-PCR of the TCR CDR3 was HTBI. TCRdb redid the calling of the multiplex PCR reads with MiXCR, one entry per CDR3 protein. The repertoire holds hundreds of thousands of distinct CDR3 sequences, with about 24% as singletons. This specimen comes from a study of T cells in Graves' hyperthyroidism and ophthalmopathy. The CDR3 consists of 17 residues. Trimming cost V 3 bases and J 5 bases, with 24 bases left between them. Germline V lookup: CDR1 SGDLS, CDR2 YYNGEE.

The chain joins TRBV9 to TRBJ2-7; possibly TRBD2 for D (6 bases). The TCR originated in a woman aged 25 to 39 with Graves' ophthalmopathy. Sequencing was performed on blood. As DNA, the CDR3 is TGTGCCAGCAGCGAGGGACCGGGCGGGGACCCTAGAGACGAGCAGTACTTC. Its translation is CASSEGPGGDPRDEQYF.